The 15 T cell receptor beta chains listed next were all sequenced from one sample in a study of shared clonotypes between healthy human individuals. TCRdb's table, derived via immunoSEQ multiplex PCR, lists solely in-frame clones and lacks some. The data hold some 700,000 clones, with less than 95% observed a single time. Sequencing was performed on memory CD8+ T cells from PBMCs. Noted subset: CD45RO+ cells pooled with CCR7-negative TemRA cells. These receptors were collected from a man aged 18 to 30 in good health. Some clones in this sample may be carry-over from other donors' samples.

Concerning this clone itself: Other nucleotide sequences from this sample produce the same CDR3. J is TRBJ1-5 and V is TRBV19, with TRBD1 as a possible D gene (6 bases). CDR1 LNHDA and CDR2 SQIVND come from the germline V gene (reference sequence). The length of the CDR3 is 15 residues. The V gene lost 3 bases and the J gene lost 0 bases, with 9 bases spanning the gap. The CDR3: CASSIGQHSNQPQHF. The CDR3 DNA follows: TGTGCCAGTAGTATTGGACAGCATAGCAATCAGCCCCAGCATTTT.

This sequence joins TRBV5-1 and TRBJ2-3; D not certain. V dropped 1 base and J dropped 3 bases, with 12 bases sitting between them. The CDR3 runs 15 residues. The germline V gene has CDR1 SGHRS and CDR2 YFSETQ. CDR3 sequence (DNA): TGCGCCAGCAGCTTGATCGGCCGGGTGACAGATACGCAGTATTTT. Translation gives CASSLIGRVTDTQYF. The full variable domain, its missing parts supplied by reference TRBV5-1 and TRBJ2-3, is KAGVTQTPRYLIKTRGQQVTLSCSPISGHRSVSWYQQTPGQGLQFLFEYFSETQRNKGNFPGRFSGRQFSNSRSEMNVSTLELGDSALYLCASSLIGRVTDTQYFGPGTRLTVL.

This clone appeared once. The genes are TRBV7-9 and TRBJ2-7; D is perhaps TRBD2 (6 bases). The CDR3 spans 16 residues. Germline loops: CDR1 SEHNR, CDR2 FQNEAQ (reference sequence). The V end lost 6 bases, the J end lost 4 bases, and 22 bases lay between the germline ends. Written as DNA, the CDR3 is TGTGCCAGCAGTCAGGCTGGGGCCGGGAGTCAATACGAGCAGTACTTC. This translates into CASSQAGAGSQYEQYF.

The CDR3 DNA reads TGCGCCAGCAGCCAGGGGGACGGGGTCCCCAATCAGCCCCAGCATTTT. Translating it yields CASSQGDGVPNQPQHF. The rearrangement uses TRBV4-1 and TRBJ1-5, with D perhaps TRBD1 (5 bases). V lost 3 bases and J lost 3, with 15 bases in between. From germline, CDR1 is MGHRA and CDR2 YSYEKL. The CDR3 is 16 residues long.

The chain combines TRBV2 with TRBJ2-3; the D gene is possibly TRBD2 (5 bases). Trimming took off 0 bases at V and 1 base at J, with 8 bases between the two ends. The CDR3 contains 15 residues. Germline-derived CDR1 and CDR2 are SNHLY and FYNNEI. The CDR3 nucleotides read TGTGCCAGCAGTGAAGCCCGGGAACGCACAGATACGCAGTATTTT. Amino acid sequence: CASSEARERTDTQYF.

Turning to this clone: One junction end does not reproduce the germline sequence, and a read error may be involved. V is TRBV29-1 and J is TRBJ2-5; TRBD2 matches at 10 bases. The CDR3 totals 12 residues. The V gene's germline CDR1 is SQVTM and CDR2 ANQGSEA. In nucleotides, the CDR3 is TGCAGCGCCCCGGGGAAGGGACTAGCGAAGAACTTC. This gives the protein CSAPGKGLAKNF. Full variable domain (rest looked up from reference TRBV29-1 and TRBJ2-5): SAVISQKPSRDICQRGTSLTIQCQVDSQVTMMFWYRQQPGQSLTLIATANQGSEATYESGFVIDKFPISRPNLTFSTLTVSNMSPEDSSIYLCSAPGKGLAKNFGPGTRLLVL.

The CDR3 bases are TGTGCCAGCAGCTTAGGCCCCCGAGGTCGGGAAAAACTGTTTTTT. Translated, it gives CASSLGPRGREKLFF. This chain uses TRBV13 with TRBJ1-4; unclear D gene. V was clipped by 0 bases and J by 8 bases, with 13 bases between them. CDR3 length: 15 amino acids. Germline values: CDR1 PRHDT, CDR2 FYEKMQ (reference sequence).

The gene calls are TRBV15 and TRBJ2-1; D not resolved. Trimming cost V 0 bases and J 6 bases, with 9 bases left between them. CDR1 and CDR2 from the germline V gene are LNHNV and YYDKDF (reference sequence). The CDR3 totals 14 residues. CDR3 sequence reads: CATSRDLGGNEQFF. The CDR3 DNA reads TGTGCCACCAGCAGAGATCTCGGCGGCAATGAGCAGTTCTTC. The full variable domain, its missing parts supplied by reference TRBV15 and TRBJ2-1, is DAMVIQNPRYQVTQFGKPVTLSCSQTLNHNVMYWYQQKSSQAPKLLFHYYDKDFNNEADTPDNFQSRRPNTSFCFLDIRSPGLGDTAMYLCATSRDLGGNEQFFGPGTRLTVL.

The chain carries TRBV7-9 and TRBJ2-1; possibly TRBD1 or TRBD2 for D (5 bases each). The CDR3 is 15 residues long. Trimming pared 1 base from V and 4 bases from J, leaving 11 bases between. Germline V lookup: CDR1 SEHNR, CDR2 FQNEAQ (reference sequence). CDR3 sequence: CASSLGGIPYNEQFF. The CDR3 DNA follows: TGTGCCAGCAGCTTAGGGGGGATTCCATACAATGAGCAGTTCTTC. The complete variable domain, with remaining parts taken from reference TRBV7-9 and TRBJ2-1, reads DTGVSQNPRHKITKRGQNVTFRCDPISEHNRLYWYRQTLGQGPEFLTYFQNEAQLEKSRLLSDRFSAERPKGSFSTLEIQRTEQGDSAMYLCASSLGGIPYNEQFFGPGTRLTVL.

The rearrangement joins TRBV28 to TRBJ2-1; D might be TRBD1 (6 bases). CDR3 length: 14 residues. Germline CDR1 and CDR2: MDHEN and SYDVKM. Trimming removed 8 bases at V and 4 bases at J, with 15 bases between. DNA of the CDR3: TGTGCCAGCTTTGGGGGACAACTGTACAATGAGCAGTTCTTC. Its protein is CASFGGQLYNEQFF.

The chain links TRBV29-1 to TRBJ1-3, with D uncertain. This CDR3 has 14 amino acids. Trimming removed 4 bases at V and 0 bases at J, with 10 bases between. Germline assignment: CDR1 SQVTM and CDR2 ANQGSEA. This CDR3 reads CSVADTYSGNTIYF. The DNA of the CDR3 is TGCAGCGTTGCCGACACCTACTCTGGAAACACCATATATTTT.

This sequence joins TRBV27 and TRBJ1-2; 9 bases match TRBD1. The V and J ends lost 0 bases and 2 bases, in that order; junction bases with no gene match: 1. Germline loops: CDR1 MNHEY, CDR2 SMNVEV (reference sequence). The CDR3 is made up of 15 amino acids. The CDR3 DNA sequence: TGTGCCAGCAGTTTATCAGGGACAGGGAACTATGGCTACACCTTC. This gives the protein CASSLSGTGNYGYTF.

The chain couples TRBV4-2 to TRBJ2-5; 7 bases are shared with TRBD2. Germline V CDR1 and CDR2: LGHNA, YNFKEQ. The length of the CDR3 is 17 residues. The J segment lost 1 base and the V segment lost 0 bases, leaving 8 bases of the junction unmatched. The CDR3, as DNA: TGTGCCAGCAGCCAAGATGGGGAGGGGCAAACCCAAGAGACCCAGTACTTC. It codes for CASSQDGEGQTQETQYF.

The CDR3 region has the DNA TGTGCCAGCAGCGAGGGACGGAAAGAGACCCAGTACTTC. It yields the protein CASSEGRKETQYF. The chain joins TRBV7-9 to TRBJ2-5, with D perhaps TRBD1 or TRBD2 (5 bases each). This CDR3 has 13 residues. V lost 5 bases, J lost 3 bases, and 10 bases lay in between. In germline, CDR1 is SEHNR, CDR2 FQNEAQ (reference sequence).

Details on this clone: The same CDR3 can be traced to other DNA sequences in this sample. The V gene is TRBV7-9, the J gene TRBJ2-7, with D possibly TRBD1 on 5 matching bases. The germline V gene has CDR1 SEHNR and CDR2 FQNEAQ (reference sequence). V was cut by 4 bases and J by 6 bases, with 10 bases left in between. This CDR3 is built from 12 residues. The CDR3 sequence: CASSSDRPEQYF. As DNA, the CDR3 is TGTGCCAGCAGCTCCGACAGACCCGAGCAGTACTTC.